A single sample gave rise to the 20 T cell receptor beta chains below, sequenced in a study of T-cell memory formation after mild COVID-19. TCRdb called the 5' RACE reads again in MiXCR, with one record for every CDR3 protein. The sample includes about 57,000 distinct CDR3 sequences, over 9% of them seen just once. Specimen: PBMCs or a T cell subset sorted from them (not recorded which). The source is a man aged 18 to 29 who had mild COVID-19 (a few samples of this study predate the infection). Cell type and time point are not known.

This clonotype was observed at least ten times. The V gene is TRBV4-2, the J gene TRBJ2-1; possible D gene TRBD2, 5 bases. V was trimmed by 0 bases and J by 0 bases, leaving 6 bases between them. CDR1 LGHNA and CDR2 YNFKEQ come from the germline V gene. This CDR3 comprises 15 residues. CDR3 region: CASSQEGSSYNEQFF. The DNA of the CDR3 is TGTGCCAGCAGCCAAGAGGGGAGCTCCTACAATGAGCAGTTCTTC.

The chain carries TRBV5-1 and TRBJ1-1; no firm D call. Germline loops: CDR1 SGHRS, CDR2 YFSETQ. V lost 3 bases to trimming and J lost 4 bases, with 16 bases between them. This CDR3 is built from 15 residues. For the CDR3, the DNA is TGCGCCAGCAGCTATTTCGGGGAGGTGGGCACTGAAGCTTTCTTT. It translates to CASSYFGEVGTEAFF. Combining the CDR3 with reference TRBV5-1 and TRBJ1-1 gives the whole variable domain KAGVTQTPRYLIKTRGQQVTLSCSPISGHRSVSWYQQTPGQGLQFLFEYFSETQRNKGNFPGRFSGRQFSNSRSEMNVSTLELGDSALYLCASSYFGEVGTEAFFGQGTRLTVV.

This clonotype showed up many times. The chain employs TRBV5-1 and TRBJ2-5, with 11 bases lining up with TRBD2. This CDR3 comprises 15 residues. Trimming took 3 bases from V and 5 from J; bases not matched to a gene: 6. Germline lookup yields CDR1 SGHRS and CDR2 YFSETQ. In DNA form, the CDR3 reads TGCGCCAGCAGCTATAGCGGGGGGGCCGTCGAGACCCAGTACTTC. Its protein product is CASSYSGGAVETQYF.

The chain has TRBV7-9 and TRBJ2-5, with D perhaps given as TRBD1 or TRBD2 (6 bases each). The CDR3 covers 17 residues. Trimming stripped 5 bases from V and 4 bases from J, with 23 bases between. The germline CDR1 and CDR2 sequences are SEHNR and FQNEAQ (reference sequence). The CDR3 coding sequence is TGTGCCAGCAGCCCGGGGGCCGGACTAAGGGTCCCAGAGACCCAGTACTTC. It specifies CASSPGAGLRVPETQYF. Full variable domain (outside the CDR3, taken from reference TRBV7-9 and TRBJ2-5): DTGVSQNPRHKITKRGQNVTFRCDPISEHNRLYWYRQTLGQGPEFLTYFQNEAQLEKSRLLSDRFSAERPKGSFSTLEIQRTEQGDSAMYLCASSPGAGLRVPETQYFGPGTRLLVL.

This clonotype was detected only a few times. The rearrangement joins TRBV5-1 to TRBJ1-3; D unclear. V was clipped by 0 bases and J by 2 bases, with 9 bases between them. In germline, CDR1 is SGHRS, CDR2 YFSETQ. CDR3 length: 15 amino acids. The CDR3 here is CASSLGSVTGNTIYF. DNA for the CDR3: TGCGCCAGCAGCTTGGGGAGCGTAACTGGAAACACCATATATTTT.

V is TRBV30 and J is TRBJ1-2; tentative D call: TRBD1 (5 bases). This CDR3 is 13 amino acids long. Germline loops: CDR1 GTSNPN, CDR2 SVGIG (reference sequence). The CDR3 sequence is CAGWGRRNYGYTF. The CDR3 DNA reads TGTGCAGGGTGGGGCAGGCGGAACTATGGCTACACCTTC.

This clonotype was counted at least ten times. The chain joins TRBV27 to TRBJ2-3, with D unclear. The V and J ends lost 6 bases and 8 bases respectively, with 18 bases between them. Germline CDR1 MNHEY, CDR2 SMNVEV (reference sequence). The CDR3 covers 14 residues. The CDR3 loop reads CASRINPLASTQYF. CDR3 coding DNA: TGTGCCAGCAGAATAAACCCCTTGGCGTCTACGCAGTATTTT.

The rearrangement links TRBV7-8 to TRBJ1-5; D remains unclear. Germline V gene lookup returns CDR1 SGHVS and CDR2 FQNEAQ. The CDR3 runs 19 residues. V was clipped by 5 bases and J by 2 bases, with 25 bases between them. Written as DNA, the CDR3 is TGTGCCAGCAGCCGGCTTGGGCCCCGTAACGTTGGAGGCAATCAGCCCCAGCATTTT. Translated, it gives CASSRLGPRNVGGNQPQHF.

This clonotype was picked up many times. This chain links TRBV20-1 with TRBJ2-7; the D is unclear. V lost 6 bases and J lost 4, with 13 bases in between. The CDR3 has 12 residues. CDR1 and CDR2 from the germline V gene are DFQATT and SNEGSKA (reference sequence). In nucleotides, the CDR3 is TGCAGTGCCACTGACCGACGATACGAGCAGTACGTC. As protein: CSATDRRYEQYV.

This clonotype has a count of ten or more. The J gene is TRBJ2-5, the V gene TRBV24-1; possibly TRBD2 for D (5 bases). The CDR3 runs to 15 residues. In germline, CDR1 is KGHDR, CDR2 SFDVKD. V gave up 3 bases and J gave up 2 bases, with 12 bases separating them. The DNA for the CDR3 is TGTGCCACCAGTGATCCCACGGGGATACAAGAGACCCAGTACTTC. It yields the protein CATSDPTGIQETQYF.

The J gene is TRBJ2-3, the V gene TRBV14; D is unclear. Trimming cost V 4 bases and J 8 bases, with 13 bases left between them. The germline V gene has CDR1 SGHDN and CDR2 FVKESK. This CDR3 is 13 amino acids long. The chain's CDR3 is CASSLSRFPTQYF. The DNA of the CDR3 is TGTGCCAGCAGCCTTAGTAGGTTCCCTACGCAGTATTTT.

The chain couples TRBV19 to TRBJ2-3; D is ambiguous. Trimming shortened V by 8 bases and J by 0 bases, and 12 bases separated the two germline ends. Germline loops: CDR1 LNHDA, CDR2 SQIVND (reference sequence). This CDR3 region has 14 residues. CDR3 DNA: TGTGCCAGTGCGGACGGCTTTAGCACAGATACGCAGTATTTT. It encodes CASADGFSTDTQYF.

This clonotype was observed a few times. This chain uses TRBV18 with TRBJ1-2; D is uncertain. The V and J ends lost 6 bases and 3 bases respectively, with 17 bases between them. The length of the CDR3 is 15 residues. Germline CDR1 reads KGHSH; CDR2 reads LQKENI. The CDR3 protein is CASSPGNLGYYGYTF. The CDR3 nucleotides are TGTGCCAGCTCTCCCGGAAATCTGGGCTACTATGGCTACACCTTC. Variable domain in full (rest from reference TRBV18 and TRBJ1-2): NAGVMQNPRHLVRRRGQEARLRCSPMKGHSHVYWYRQLPEEGLKFMVYLQKENIIDESGMPKERFSAEFPKEGPSILRIQQVVRGDSAAYFCASSPGNLGYYGYTFGSGTRLTVV.

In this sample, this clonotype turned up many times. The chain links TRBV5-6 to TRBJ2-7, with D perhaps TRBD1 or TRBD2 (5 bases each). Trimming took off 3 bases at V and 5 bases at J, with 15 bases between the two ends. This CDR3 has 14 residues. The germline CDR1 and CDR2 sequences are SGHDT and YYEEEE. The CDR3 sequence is CASSSLQGVDEQYV. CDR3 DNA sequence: TGTGCCAGCAGCTCTCTTCAGGGAGTAGACGAGCAGTACGTC.

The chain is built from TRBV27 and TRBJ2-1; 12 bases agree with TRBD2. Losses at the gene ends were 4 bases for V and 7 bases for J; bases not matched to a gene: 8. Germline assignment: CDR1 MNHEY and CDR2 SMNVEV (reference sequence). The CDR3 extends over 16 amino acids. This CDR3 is CASSSFTSGGINEQFF. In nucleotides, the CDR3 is TGTGCCAGCAGTTCGTTCACTAGCGGGGGGATTAATGAGCAGTTCTTC.

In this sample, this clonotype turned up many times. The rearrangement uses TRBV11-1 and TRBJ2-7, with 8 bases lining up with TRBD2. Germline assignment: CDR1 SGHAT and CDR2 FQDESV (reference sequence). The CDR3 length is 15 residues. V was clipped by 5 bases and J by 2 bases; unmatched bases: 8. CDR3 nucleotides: TGTGCCAGCAGCCCACTCGGGGGGGACGCCTACGAGCAGTACTTC. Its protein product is CASSPLGGDAYEQYF. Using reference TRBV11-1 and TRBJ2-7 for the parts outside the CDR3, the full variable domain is EAEVAQSPRYKITEKSQAVAFWCDPISGHATLYWYRQILGQGPELLVQFQDESVVDDSQLPKDRFSAERLKGVDSTLKIQPAELGDSAMYLCASSPLGGDAYEQYFGPGTRLTVT.

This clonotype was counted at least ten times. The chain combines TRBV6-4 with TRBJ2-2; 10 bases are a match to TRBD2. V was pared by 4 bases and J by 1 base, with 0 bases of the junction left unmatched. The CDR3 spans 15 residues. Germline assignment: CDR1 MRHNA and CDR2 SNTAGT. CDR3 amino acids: CASSGLAGNTGELFF. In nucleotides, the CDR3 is TGTGCCAGCAGTGGACTAGCGGGGAACACCGGGGAGCTGTTTTTT.

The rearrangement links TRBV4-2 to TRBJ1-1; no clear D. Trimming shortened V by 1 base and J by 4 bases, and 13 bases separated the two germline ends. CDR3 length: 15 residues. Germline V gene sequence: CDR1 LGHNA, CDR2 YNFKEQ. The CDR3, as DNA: TGTGCCAGCAGCCAAGTGAGGGTATTCGGCACTGAAGCTTTCTTT. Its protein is CASSQVRVFGTEAFF.

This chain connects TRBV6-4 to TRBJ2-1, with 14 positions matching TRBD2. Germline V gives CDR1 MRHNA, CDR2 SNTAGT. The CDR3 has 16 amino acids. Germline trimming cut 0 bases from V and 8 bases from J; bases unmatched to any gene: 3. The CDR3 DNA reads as TGTGCCAGCAGTGACTCGACTAGCGGGGGGGCCGATGAGCAGTTCTTC. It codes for CASSDSTSGGADEQFF.

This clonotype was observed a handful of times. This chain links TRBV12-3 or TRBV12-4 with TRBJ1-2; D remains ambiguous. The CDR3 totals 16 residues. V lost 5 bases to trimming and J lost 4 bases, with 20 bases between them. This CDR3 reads CASSPLPGALLYGYTF. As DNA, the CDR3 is TGTGCCAGCAGTCCTCTTCCCGGCGCCCTTCTCTATGGCTACACCTTC.